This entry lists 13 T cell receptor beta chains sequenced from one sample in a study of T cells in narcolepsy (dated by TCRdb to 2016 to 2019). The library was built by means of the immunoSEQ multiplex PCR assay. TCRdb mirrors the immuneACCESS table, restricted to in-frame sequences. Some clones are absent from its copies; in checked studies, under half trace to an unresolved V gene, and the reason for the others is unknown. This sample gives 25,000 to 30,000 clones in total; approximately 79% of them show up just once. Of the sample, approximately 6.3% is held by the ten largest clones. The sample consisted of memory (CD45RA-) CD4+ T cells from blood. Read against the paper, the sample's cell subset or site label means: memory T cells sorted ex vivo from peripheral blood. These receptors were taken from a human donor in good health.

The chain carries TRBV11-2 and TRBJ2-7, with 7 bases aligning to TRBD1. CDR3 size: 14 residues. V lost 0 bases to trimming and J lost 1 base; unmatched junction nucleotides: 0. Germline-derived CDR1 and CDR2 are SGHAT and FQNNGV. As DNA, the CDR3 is TGTGCCAGCAGCTTAGACAGGGGGTCCTACGAGCAGTACTTC. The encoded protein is CASSLDRGSYEQYF.

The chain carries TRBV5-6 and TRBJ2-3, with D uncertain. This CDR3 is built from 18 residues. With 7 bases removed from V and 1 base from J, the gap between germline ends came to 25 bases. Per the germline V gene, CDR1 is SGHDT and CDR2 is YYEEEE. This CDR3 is CASSRPNAAKIRTDTQYF. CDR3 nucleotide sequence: TGTGCCAGCTCGCGCCCCAATGCCGCAAAGATTCGCACAGATACGCAGTATTTT. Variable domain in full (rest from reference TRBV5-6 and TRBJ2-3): DAGVTQSPTHLIKTRGQQVTLRCSPKSGHDTVSWYQQALGQGPQFIFQYYEEEERQRGNFPDRFSGHQFPNYSSELNVNALLLGDSALYLCASSRPNAAKIRTDTQYFGPGTRLTVL.

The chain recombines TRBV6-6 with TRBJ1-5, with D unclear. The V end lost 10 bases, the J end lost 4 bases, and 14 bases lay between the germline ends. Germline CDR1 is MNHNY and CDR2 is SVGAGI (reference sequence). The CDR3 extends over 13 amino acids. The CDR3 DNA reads TGTGCCACCCGGGGTCTCTCGAATCAGCCCCAGCATTTT. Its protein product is CATRGLSNQPQHF.

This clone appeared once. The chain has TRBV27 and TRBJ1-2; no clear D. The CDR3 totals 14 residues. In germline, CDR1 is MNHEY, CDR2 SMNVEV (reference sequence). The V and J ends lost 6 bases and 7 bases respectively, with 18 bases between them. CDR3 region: CASREDGGGFGYTF. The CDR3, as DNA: TGTGCCAGCAGGGAGGACGGCGGCGGTTTTGGCTACACCTTC.

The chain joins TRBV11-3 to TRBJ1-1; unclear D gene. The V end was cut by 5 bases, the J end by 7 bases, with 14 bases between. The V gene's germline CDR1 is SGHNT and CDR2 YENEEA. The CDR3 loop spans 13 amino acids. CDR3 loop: CASSPVSSGEAFF. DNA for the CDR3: TGTGCCAGCAGCCCCGTCAGTTCGGGTGAAGCTTTCTTT.

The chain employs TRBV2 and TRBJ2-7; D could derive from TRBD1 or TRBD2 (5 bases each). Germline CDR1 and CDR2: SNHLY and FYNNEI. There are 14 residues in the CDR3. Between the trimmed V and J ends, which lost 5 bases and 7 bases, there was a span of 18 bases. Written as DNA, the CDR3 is TGTGCCAGCAGTCTTGGACCCCGAGGGGAAGAGCAGTACTTC. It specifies CASSLGPRGEEQYF.

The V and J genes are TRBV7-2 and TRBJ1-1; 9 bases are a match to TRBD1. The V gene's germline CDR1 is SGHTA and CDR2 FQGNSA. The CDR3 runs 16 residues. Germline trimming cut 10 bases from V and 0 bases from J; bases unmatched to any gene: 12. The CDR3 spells CATDHPGQGMNTEAFF. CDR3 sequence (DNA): TGTGCCACCGACCACCCGGGACAGGGCATGAACACTGAAGCTTTCTTT. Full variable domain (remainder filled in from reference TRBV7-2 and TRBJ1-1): GAGVSQSPSNKVTEKGKDVELRCDPISGHTALYWYRQSLGQGLEFLIYFQGNSAPDKSGLPSDRFSAERTGGSVSTLTIQRTQQEDSAVYLCATDHPGQGMNTEAFFGQGTRLTVV.

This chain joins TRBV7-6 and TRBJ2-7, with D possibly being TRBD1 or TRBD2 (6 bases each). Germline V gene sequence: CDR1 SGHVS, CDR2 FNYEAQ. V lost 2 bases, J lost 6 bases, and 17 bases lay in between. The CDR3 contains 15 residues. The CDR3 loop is CASSLSGASSFEQYF. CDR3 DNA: TGTGCCAGCAGCTTATCGGGGGCTTCCAGCTTCGAGCAGTACTTC.

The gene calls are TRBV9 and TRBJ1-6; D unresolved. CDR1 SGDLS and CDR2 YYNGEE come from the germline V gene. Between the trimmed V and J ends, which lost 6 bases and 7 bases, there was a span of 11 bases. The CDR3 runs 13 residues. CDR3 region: CASKGSWNSPLHF. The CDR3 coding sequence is TGTGCCAGCAAAGGGAGCTGGAATTCACCCCTCCACTTT. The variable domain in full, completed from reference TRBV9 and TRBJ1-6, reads DSGVTQTPKHLITATGQRVTLRCSPRSGDLSVYWYQQSLDQGLQFLIQYYNGEERAKGNILERFSAQQFPDLHSELNLSSLELGDSALYFCASKGSWNSPLHFGNGTRLTVT.

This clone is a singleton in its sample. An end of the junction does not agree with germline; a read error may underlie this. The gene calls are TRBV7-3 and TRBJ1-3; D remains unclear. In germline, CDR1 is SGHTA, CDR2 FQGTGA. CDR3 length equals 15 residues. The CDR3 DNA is TGTGCCATCAGCTTATACGGTTTCGCTGGAAACACCATATATTTT. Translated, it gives CAISLYGFAGNTIYF. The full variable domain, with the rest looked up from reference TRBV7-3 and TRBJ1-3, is GAGVSQTPSNKVTEKGKYVELRCDPISGHTALYWYRQSLGQGPEFLIYFQGTGAADDSGLPNDRFFAVRPEGSVSTLKIQRTERGDSAVYLCAISLYGFAGNTIYFGEGSWLTVV.

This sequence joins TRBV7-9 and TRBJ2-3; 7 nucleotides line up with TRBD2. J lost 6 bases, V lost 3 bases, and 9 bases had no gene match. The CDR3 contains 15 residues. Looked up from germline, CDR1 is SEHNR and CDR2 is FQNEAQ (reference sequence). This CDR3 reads CASSFLADERDTQYF. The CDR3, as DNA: TGTGCCAGCAGCTTTCTAGCGGACGAAAGGGATACGCAGTATTTT.

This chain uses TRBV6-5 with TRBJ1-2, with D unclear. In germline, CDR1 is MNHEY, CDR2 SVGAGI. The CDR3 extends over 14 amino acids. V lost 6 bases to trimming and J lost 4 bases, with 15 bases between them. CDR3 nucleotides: TGTGCCAGCAGCCAAACCGGGAGTCCCTATGGCTACACCTTC. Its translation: CASSQTGSPYGYTF.

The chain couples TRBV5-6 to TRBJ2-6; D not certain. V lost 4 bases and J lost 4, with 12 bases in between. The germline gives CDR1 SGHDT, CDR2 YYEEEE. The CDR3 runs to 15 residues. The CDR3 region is CASSLPGPGANVLTF. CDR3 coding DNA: TGTGCCAGCAGCCTCCCTGGGCCCGGGGCCAACGTCCTGACTTTC.